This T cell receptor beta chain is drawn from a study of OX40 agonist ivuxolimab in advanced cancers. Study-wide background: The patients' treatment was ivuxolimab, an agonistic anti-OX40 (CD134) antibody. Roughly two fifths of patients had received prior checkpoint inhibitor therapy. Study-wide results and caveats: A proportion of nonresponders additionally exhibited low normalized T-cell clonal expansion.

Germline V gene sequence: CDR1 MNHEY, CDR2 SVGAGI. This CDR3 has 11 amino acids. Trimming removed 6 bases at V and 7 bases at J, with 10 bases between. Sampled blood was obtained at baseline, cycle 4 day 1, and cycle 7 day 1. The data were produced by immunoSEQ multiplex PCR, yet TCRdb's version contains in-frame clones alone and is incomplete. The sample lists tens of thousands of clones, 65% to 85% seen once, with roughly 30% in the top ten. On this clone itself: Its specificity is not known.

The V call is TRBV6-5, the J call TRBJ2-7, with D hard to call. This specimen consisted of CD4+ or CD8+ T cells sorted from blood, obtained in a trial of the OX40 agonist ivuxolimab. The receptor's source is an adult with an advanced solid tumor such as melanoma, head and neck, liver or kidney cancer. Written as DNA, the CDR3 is TGTGCCAGCAGCCCCTTTGGAGAGCAGTACTTC. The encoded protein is CASSPFGEQYF.